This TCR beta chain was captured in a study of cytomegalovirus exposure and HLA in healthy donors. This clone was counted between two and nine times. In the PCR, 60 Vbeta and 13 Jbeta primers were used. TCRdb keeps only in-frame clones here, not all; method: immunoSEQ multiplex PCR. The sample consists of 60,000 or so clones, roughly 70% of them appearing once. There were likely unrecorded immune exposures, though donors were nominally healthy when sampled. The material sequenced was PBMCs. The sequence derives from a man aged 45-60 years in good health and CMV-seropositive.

The DNA for the CDR3 is TGTGCCAGCAGCGTTTACTCGAACACTGAAGCTTTCTTT. This codes for CASSVYSNTEAFF. The rearrangement uses TRBV9 and TRBJ1-1, with D uncertain. The CDR3 spans 13 residues. The germline V gene encodes CDR1 SGDLS and CDR2 YYNGEE. The V end was cut by 2 bases, the J end by 1 base, with 6 bases between. Drawing the rest from reference TRBV9 and TRBJ1-1, the complete variable domain is DSGVTQTPKHLITATGQRVTLRCSPRSGDLSVYWYQQSLDQGLQFLIQYYNGEERAKGNILERFSAQQFPDLHSELNLSSLELGDSALYFCASSVYSNTEAFFGQGTRLTVV.